This T cell receptor beta chain stems from a study of response to subunit inactivated influenza vaccine. Regarding the study as a whole: Authors suggested seasonal influenza vaccinations each recruit few new T cells.

CDR1 SEHNR and CDR2 FQNEAQ come from the germline V gene (reference sequence). Trimming took off 2 bases at V and 7 bases at J, with 5 bases between the two ends. This CDR3 has 12 residues. With regard to this clonotype: Its antigen is currently unknown.

TCRdb itself ran the RT-PCR reads through MiXCR, one entry per CDR3 protein. The repertoire includes under 800,000 distinct CDR3 sequences, approximately 15% of them detected once, and less than 9% sits in the top ten. Sequenced here: PBMCs from blood, sampled 14 to 15 days before vaccination. The J gene is TRBJ2-2, the V gene TRBV7-9; no clear D. This sequence was found in a man between 45 and 60 years old who received an inactivated influenza vaccine. The CDR3 DNA follows: TGTGCCAGCAGCTTACAGGACGGGGAGCTGTTTTTT. It encodes CASSLQDGELFF. Complete variable domain (other parts from reference TRBV7-9 and TRBJ2-2): DTGVSQNPRHKITKRGQNVTFRCDPISEHNRLYWYRQTLGQGPEFLTYFQNEAQLEKSRLLSDRFSAERPKGSFSTLEIQRTEQGDSAMYLCASSLQDGELFFGEGSRLTVL.